Below, 17 T cell receptor beta chains from the same sample are listed, as sequenced in a study of T cell changes during pregnancy in multiple sclerosis. Libraries were prepared by immunoSEQ multiplex PCR; TCRdb keeps only in-frame clonotypes and omits some of them. Of about 87,000 clones listed, just over 90% are singletons. The sample in question was peripheral blood, obtained in the third trimester of pregnancy. Receptors originate from a female donor in good health, enrolled as a control in a pregnancy study.

The rearrangement links TRBV4-1 to TRBJ1-2; 10 positions match TRBD1. After removal of 5 bases from V and 2 bases from J, the junction contained 2 bases not matched to a gene. This CDR3 is built from 14 residues. Germline V gives CDR1 MGHRA, CDR2 YSYEKL. This chain's CDR3 is CASSAGQGNYGYTF. The CDR3 region has the DNA TGCGCCAGCAGCGCGGGACAGGGGAACTATGGCTACACCTTC.

The chain combines TRBV4-1 with TRBJ2-5, with TRBD2 matching 9 bases. V lost 3 bases and J lost 6; bases outside the gene matches: 5. The length of the CDR3 is 14 residues. Germline CDR1 is MGHRA and CDR2 is YSYEKL. CDR3 region: CASSQGSGSKTQYF. Here the CDR3 DNA reads TGCGCCAGCAGCCAGGGTAGCGGGAGTAAGACCCAGTACTTC.

The V and J genes are TRBV28 and TRBJ2-1; D gene uncertain. The CDR3 covers 14 residues. With 3 bases removed from V and 5 bases from J, the gap between germline ends came to 11 bases. Germline-derived CDR1 and CDR2 are MDHEN and SYDVKM. Here the CDR3 DNA reads TGTGCCAGCAGTTTCATAGTCCCCCACAATGAGCAGTTCTTC. It yields the protein CASSFIVPHNEQFF.

A few counts support this clone. The chain is built from TRBV5-4 and TRBJ1-1; D remains unclear. Germline CDR1 and CDR2: SGHNT and YYREEE (reference sequence). CDR3 size: 11 residues. The V and J ends lost 3 bases and 5 bases respectively, with 5 bases between them. The CDR3 DNA is TGTGCCAGCAGCTCCCAAACTGAAGCTTTCTTT. This translates into CASSSQTEAFF.

The rearrangement uses TRBV29-1 and TRBJ2-3; TRBD2 is a possible D gene (5 bases). The germline V and J ends were trimmed by 3 bases and 0 bases, with 10 bases remaining between them. The CDR3 contains 14 residues. Looked up from germline, CDR1 is SQVTM and CDR2 is ANQGSEA. In nucleotides, the CDR3 is TGCAGCGTTGAGGAGGCCGTGAGCACAGATACGCAGTATTTT. This sequence encodes CSVEEAVSTDTQYF.

The J gene is TRBJ1-4, the V gene TRBV7-2, with a tentative D call TRBD1 (5 bases). The V end was cut by 4 bases, the J end by 8 bases, with 14 bases between. The germline V gene encodes CDR1 SGHTA and CDR2 FQGNSA. The CDR3 is made up of 14 amino acids. As DNA, the CDR3 is TGTGCCAGCAGCTGGTGGGGGGGAGAGGAAAAACTGTTTTTT. Its protein product is CASSWWGGEEKLFF.

This clone was detected once. The chain employs TRBV4-2 and TRBJ2-5; 10 positions match TRBD2. V shed 0 bases, J shed 4 bases, and the junction held 14 bases outside the gene matches. The V gene's germline CDR1 is LGHNA and CDR2 YNFKEQ. The CDR3 runs to 19 residues. This CDR3 is CASSQETMQDSGRSETQYF. As DNA, the CDR3 is TGTGCCAGCAGCCAAGAGACCATGCAGGATAGCGGGAGGTCAGAGACCCAGTACTTC.

The rearrangement uses TRBV5-1 and TRBJ2-5; D possibly corresponds to TRBD1 (6 bases). The germline gives CDR1 SGHRS, CDR2 YFSETQ. There are 15 residues in the CDR3. Trimming cost V 4 bases and J 4 bases, with 17 bases left between them. CDR3 protein: CASSADRPEIETQYF. DNA of the CDR3: TGCGCCAGCAGCGCCGACAGGCCCGAGATAGAGACCCAGTACTTC. The full variable domain, with the rest looked up from reference TRBV5-1 and TRBJ2-5, is KAGVTQTPRYLIKTRGQQVTLSCSPISGHRSVSWYQQTPGQGLQFLFEYFSETQRNKGNFPGRFSGRQFSNSRSEMNVSTLELGDSALYLCASSADRPEIETQYFGPGTRLLVL.

V usage is TRBV18 and J usage is TRBJ2-7; 8 nucleotides match TRBD1. Unmatched junction bases numbered 6, after V lost 6 bases and J lost 2 bases. Germline V gene sequence: CDR1 KGHSH, CDR2 LQKENI. The CDR3 runs to 14 residues. The CDR3 sequence: CASSQGQGPYEQYF. The CDR3 DNA reads as TGTGCCAGCTCTCAAGGACAGGGCCCCTACGAGCAGTACTTC.

J is TRBJ2-7 and V is TRBV6-5; a possible D gene is TRBD2 (5 bases). The germline gives CDR1 MNHEY, CDR2 SVGAGI. CDR3 length equals 13 residues. V gave up 4 bases and J gave up 0 bases, with 7 bases separating them. The DNA for the CDR3 is TGTGCCAGCAGTTGGAGGAGCTCCTACGAGCAGTACTTC. Protein sequence: CASSWRSSYEQYF.

The chain has TRBV9 and TRBJ2-7; 7 bases map to TRBD2. The J segment lost 6 bases and the V segment lost 3 bases, leaving 12 bases of the junction unmatched. Per the germline V gene, CDR1 is SGDLS and CDR2 is YYNGEE. The CDR3 length is 15 residues. This chain's CDR3 is CASSAQGGGGREQYF. CDR3 DNA sequence: TGTGCCAGCAGCGCCCAGGGAGGCGGGGGTCGCGAGCAGTACTTC. The full variable domain, in which reference TRBV9 and TRBJ2-7 provide the parts outside the CDR3, is DSGVTQTPKHLITATGQRVTLRCSPRSGDLSVYWYQQSLDQGLQFLIQYYNGEERAKGNILERFSAQQFPDLHSELNLSSLELGDSALYFCASSAQGGGGREQYFGPGTRLTVT.

This clone was seen a single time. The V call is TRBV10-3, the J call TRBJ2-1; 10 bases fit TRBD1. Germline values: CDR1 ENHRY, CDR2 SYGVKD. The length of the CDR3 is 17 residues. Trimming at V came to 0 bases and at J to 7 bases, leaving 9 bases not matched to a gene. CDR3 in DNA: TGTGCCATCAGTGAGTCAAGGGGACAGGGGTTATCTAATGAGCAGTTCTTC. Amino acid sequence: CAISESRGQGLSNEQFF.

The chain combines TRBV5-5 with TRBJ2-7; the D is unclear. Trimming shortened V by 0 bases and J by 4 bases, and 8 bases separated the two germline ends. From germline, CDR1 is SGHKS and CDR2 YYEKEE (reference sequence). The CDR3 length is 13 residues. CDR3 loop: CASSLVPPYEQYF. CDR3 bases: TGTGCCAGCAGCTTGGTTCCCCCATACGAGCAGTACTTC.

The V gene is TRBV5-1, the J gene TRBJ2-5, with D perhaps TRBD2 (6 bases). V was trimmed by 6 bases and J by 4 bases, leaving 22 bases between them. From germline, CDR1 is SGHRS and CDR2 YFSETQ. This CDR3 comprises 16 residues. The CDR3 spells CASTTTAGPRVETQYF. DNA of the CDR3: TGCGCCAGCACGACAACTGCGGGACCCCGAGTAGAGACCCAGTACTTC.

This clone has only one observation. The V gene is TRBV21-1, the J gene TRBJ2-4; no check of the table's D call, TRBD1, against the DNA was made. TRBV21-1 is flagged as a pseudogene. The CDR3 has 17 amino acids. CDR3 in DNA: TGTGCCAGCAGCAAAGGGAGAGGGGGCGAAGACAAAAACATTCAGTACTTC. This gives the protein CASSKGRGGEDKNIQYF.

The chain combines TRBV4-1 with TRBJ1-5; no clear D gene. The CDR3 extends over 17 amino acids. V dropped 0 bases and J dropped 2 bases, with 14 bases sitting between them. From germline, CDR1 is MGHRA and CDR2 YSYEKL. The CDR3 protein is CASSQETSPLGNQPQHF. DNA of the CDR3: TGCGCCAGCAGCCAAGAGACCAGCCCCCTAGGCAATCAGCCCCAGCATTTT.

The chain links TRBV5-4 to TRBJ1-1; no clear D. This CDR3 is 14 amino acids long. The germline V and J ends were trimmed by 1 base and 1 base, with 8 bases remaining between them. CDR1 SGHNT and CDR2 YYREEE come from the germline V gene (reference sequence). CDR3 amino acids: CASSLLGTNTEAFF. The CDR3 bases are TGTGCCAGCAGCTTGCTGGGCACGAACACTGAAGCTTTCTTT.